These 17 T cell receptor beta chains were all obtained from the same sample, sequenced in a study of T cell changes during pregnancy in multiple sclerosis. Some clones are missing from TCRdb's copy, which holds only in-frame ones; the method was immunoSEQ multiplex PCR. The data show tens of thousands of clones, approximately 90% seen once. The source material was CD4+ T cells from peripheral blood mononuclear cells, sampled in the first trimester of pregnancy. Source of these receptors: a female donor with multiple sclerosis, enrolled in a pregnancy study.

The chain has TRBV7-2 and TRBJ2-6; 7 nucleotides match TRBD1. Unmatched junction bases numbered 5, after V lost 6 bases and J lost 0 bases. This CDR3 comprises 16 residues. Per the germline V gene, CDR1 is SGHTA and CDR2 is FQGNSA. CDR3 nucleotides: TGTGCCAGCAGTCGACAGGGATCCTCTGGGGCCAACGTCCTGACTTTC. Amino acids: CASSRQGSSGANVLTF.

A single count supports this clone. This sequence joins TRBV6-1 and TRBJ1-2; no clear D. CDR3 length: 17 amino acids. From germline, CDR1 is MNHNS and CDR2 SASEGT. The ends were cut back, 4 bases at V and 5 bases at J, with 23 bases in the middle. CDR3 amino acids: CASSVQPRASESYGYTF. The CDR3 DNA reads TGTGCCAGCAGTGTACAGCCGAGGGCCAGTGAATCTTATGGCTACACCTTC.

The CDR3 DNA sequence: TGTGCCTGGAGTGGCGGGACAGGGCGAGGCTACACCTTC. Translating it yields CAWSGGTGRGYTF. The chain combines TRBV30 with TRBJ1-2; 9 bases line up with TRBD1. V was clipped by 1 base and J by 8 bases; unmatched bases: 5. CDR3 size: 13 residues. Germline V gives CDR1 GTSNPN, CDR2 SVGIG (reference sequence).

The J gene is TRBJ2-2, the V gene TRBV7-9, with TRBD1 matching 11 bases. The trim removed 5 bases at V and 4 bases at J, leaving 3 bases unmatched. The germline V gene has CDR1 SEHNR and CDR2 FQNEAQ (reference sequence). The CDR3 consists of 15 residues. The CDR3 DNA sequence: TGTGCCAGCAGCCCCGGGACAGGGGGCACCGGGGAGCTGTTTTTT. This encodes CASSPGTGGTGELFF.

The CDR3 nucleotides are TGCAGCGTTGCACAAGGAGGACAGGGGGCGTCCGATGGCTACACCTTC. Encoded protein: CSVAQGGQGASDGYTF. V usage is TRBV29-1 and J usage is TRBJ1-2; the match to TRBD1 covers 11 bases. The CDR3 has 16 residues. Germline values: CDR1 SQVTM, CDR2 ANQGSEA. The ends lost 4 bases at V and 6 bases at J; junction bases unmatched: 13.

This clone was found once. The chain couples TRBV11-2 to TRBJ2-3; D is perhaps TRBD1 (6 bases). The CDR3 consists of 16 residues. Deletions cut 6 bases from V and 2 bases from J, with 18 bases between. Germline V gene lookup returns CDR1 SGHAT and CDR2 FQNNGV. As DNA, the CDR3 is TGTGCCAGCAGGCCTTGGGGGCGGTCGGTCACAGATACGCAGTATTTT. It is translated as CASRPWGRSVTDTQYF.

This rearrangement joins TRBV27 to TRBJ1-2; 9 bases map to TRBD1. The CDR3 has 14 residues. Germline CDR1 and CDR2: MNHEY and SMNVEV (reference sequence). The junction had 5 bases not matched to a gene; V was cut back by 4 bases and J by 5 bases. The DNA of the CDR3 is TGTGCCAGCAGTTGGGGACAGGGCGGGTATGGCTACACCTTC. Protein: CASSWGQGGYGYTF.

The chain uses TRBV14 and TRBJ2-7; the match to TRBD1 covers 7 bases. The germline gives CDR1 SGHDN, CDR2 FVKESK. This CDR3 has 16 amino acids. The ends lost 1 base at V and 7 bases at J; junction bases unmatched: 13. CDR3 loop: CASSQGPGQTTGEQYF. The CDR3, as DNA: TGTGCCAGCAGCCAAGGTCCGGGACAGACTACGGGGGAGCAGTACTTC.

The chain carries TRBV29-1 and TRBJ1-1; TRBD1 matches 7 bases. The germline V gene has CDR1 SQVTM and CDR2 ANQGSEA. V was pared by 4 bases and J by 1 base, with 6 bases of the junction left unmatched. CDR3 length: 14 amino acids. CDR3 sequence reads: CSVVETGKNTEAFF. The DNA of the CDR3 is TGCAGCGTTGTAGAGACAGGGAAGAACACTGAAGCTTTCTTT.

The V and J genes are TRBV6-1 and TRBJ1-4, with a weak D call TRBD1 (5 bases). Germline CDR1 and CDR2: MNHNS and SASEGT. Trimming cost V 8 bases and J 0 bases, with 13 bases left between them. The CDR3 runs to 15 residues. The CDR3 region is CASGGGPATNEKLFF. The CDR3 DNA sequence: TGTGCCAGCGGGGGGGGTCCCGCAACTAATGAAAAACTGTTTTTT.

In its sample, this clone was seen once. The chain joins TRBV15 to TRBJ2-3; TRBD1 agrees at 10 bases. The CDR3 is 18 residues long. From germline, CDR1 is LNHNV and CDR2 YYDKDF (reference sequence). V shed 0 bases, J shed 2 bases, and the junction held 8 bases outside the gene matches. CDR3 protein: CATSRDKFGQGDTDTQYF. The CDR3 DNA is TGTGCCACCAGCAGAGATAAGTTTGGACAGGGGGACACAGATACGCAGTATTTT.

The V and J genes are TRBV21-1 and TRBJ1-2. TRBV21-1 has pseudogene status. The CDR3 has 17 amino acids. CDR3 sequence: CASKVKRTKGSTYGYTF. CDR3 in DNA: TGTGCCAGCAAAGTAAAGAGGACTAAGGGGTCCACTTATGGCTACACCTTC.

V gene TRBV6-1 combines with J gene TRBJ1-2; D ambiguous. The CDR3 extends over 9 amino acids. Per the germline V gene, CDR1 is MNHNS and CDR2 is SASEGT. The V and J ends lost 8 bases and 13 bases respectively, with 11 bases between them. The CDR3 region is CASSGVVTF. In nucleotides, the CDR3 is TGTGCCAGCTCCGGAGTGGTCACCTTC.

The genes are TRBV6-1 and TRBJ2-2; perhaps TRBD2 as D (5 bases). The CDR3 has 14 amino acids. Germline V lookup: CDR1 MNHNS, CDR2 SASEGT. The V end lost 6 bases, the J end lost 6 bases, and 14 bases lay between the germline ends. CDR3 in DNA: TGTGCCAGCAGCCCCGGAGGATGGGCCGGGGAGCTGTTTTTT. Its translation is CASSPGGWAGELFF.

This chain joins TRBV6-6 and TRBJ2-1; 11 nucleotides line up with TRBD2. This CDR3 has 15 amino acids. Germline CDR1 is MNHNY and CDR2 is SVGAGI (reference sequence). Unmatched junction bases numbered 8, after V lost 6 bases and J lost 7 bases. The CDR3 region is CASSSTSGGPNEQFF. Written as DNA, the CDR3 is TGTGCCAGCAGCAGTACTAGCGGGGGACCTAATGAGCAGTTCTTC.

The rearrangement joins TRBV6-1 to TRBJ1-2; perhaps TRBD1 as D (5 bases). CDR3 size: 14 residues. The germline V and J ends were trimmed by 6 bases and 1 base, with 12 bases remaining between them. CDR1 MNHNS and CDR2 SASEGT come from the germline V gene. CDR3 DNA: TGTGCCAGCAGGCCCGCAGGGTATAACTATGGCTACACCTTC. Its protein is CASRPAGYNYGYTF.

The V and J genes are TRBV18 and TRBJ1-6; TRBD1 is a possible D gene (5 bases). The V gene's germline CDR1 is KGHSH and CDR2 LQKENI. The CDR3 consists of 15 residues. Trimming pared 2 bases from V and 8 bases from J, leaving 13 bases between. The chain's CDR3 is CASSPTRGDYSPLHF. CDR3 in DNA: TGTGCCAGCTCACCAACACGGGGGGATTATTCACCCCTCCACTTT.